The 19 T cell receptor beta chains listed next were all sequenced from one sample in a study of post-analysis software for immune sequencing data. Study results and limitations: Elevated frequency relative to controls characterized four or five TRBV segments in patients, TRBV5-6, TRBV5-1 and TRBV20-1 among them.

These receptors' targets are unknown. The authors incorporated unique molecular identifiers into the TCR beta cDNA libraries. TCRdb redid the calling of the PCR reads with MiXCR, one entry per CDR3 protein. The sample lists fewer than 700,000 distinct CDR3 sequences; roughly 47% were seen once. The sequenced material came from blood. All receptors come from a girl aged 5-17 years with multiple sclerosis.

The chain links TRBV7-4 to TRBJ2-1, with TRBD2 identical over 9 bases. J lost 4 bases, V lost 5 bases, and 12 bases had no gene match. The CDR3 sequence is 17 residues long. CDR1 is SGHVT and CDR2 is SQSDAQ in the germline V gene. CDR3 nucleotides: TGTGCCAGCAGCCCCGGGCGGGTAGCGGGGGAATACAATGAGCAGTTCTTC. Its translation is CASSPGRVAGEYNEQFF.

The chain couples TRBV3-1 to TRBJ1-4; D unresolved. From germline, CDR1 is LGHDT and CDR2 YNNKEL (reference sequence). CDR3 length equals 15 residues. V lost 0 bases, J lost 10 bases, and 15 bases lay in between. DNA of the CDR3: TGTGCCAGCAGCCAAGAGAGGCTGAGACAAGTAAAACTGTTTTTT. The encoded protein is CASSQERLRQVKLFF.

As DNA, the CDR3 is TGCGCCAGCAGCGGGACGGGGGAAGGGTACAATGAGCAGTTCTTC. Residues: CASSGTGEGYNEQFF. The chain has TRBV5-1 and TRBJ2-7, with D perhaps TRBD2 (6 bases). The J call may be faulty, since TRBJ2-1 better matches the DNA end. This CDR3 has 15 amino acids. CDR1 is SGHRS, CDR2 YFSETQ, per germline.

The chain recombines TRBV30 with TRBJ1-1; 8 bases agree with TRBD1. Trimming cost V 5 bases and J 1 base; bases outside gene matches: 6. This CDR3 spans 14 amino acids. Germline V lookup: CDR1 GTSNPN, CDR2 SVGIG (reference sequence). The CDR3 DNA is TGTGCCTGGGAACGGGGACAGGCGAACACTGAAGCTTTCTTT. Translating gives CAWERGQANTEAFF.

As to this clonotype: The junction departs from the called germline gene at one end, perhaps through a read error. The chain couples TRBV6-6 to TRBJ2-7; tentative D call: TRBD1 (6 bases). Germline CDR1 reads MNHNY; CDR2 reads SVGAGI (reference sequence). The CDR3 contains 12 residues. This CDR3 is CASTTGNHERYF. DNA of the CDR3: TGTGCCAGCACCACAGGGAACCACGAGCGGTACTTC.

In its sample, this clonotype was seen a few times. The chain couples TRBV5-1 to TRBJ1-1; a weak D match, TRBD1 (6 bases). CDR3 size: 15 residues. V lost 0 bases to trimming and J lost 4 bases, with 13 bases between them. CDR1 and CDR2 (germline): SGHRS, YFSETQ. CDR3 loop: CASSLAVEGVTEAFF. In DNA, the CDR3 is TGCGCCAGCAGCTTGGCGGTTGAGGGGGTCACTGAAGCTTTCTTT.

The rearrangement uses TRBV13 and TRBJ1-2; D unclear. Per the germline V gene, CDR1 is PRHDT and CDR2 is FYEKMQ (reference sequence). This CDR3 has 13 amino acids. V was trimmed by 6 bases and J by 6 bases, leaving 14 bases between them. In DNA form, the CDR3 reads TGTGCCAGCAGTCGAGACACCCGTGATGGCTACACCTTC. Translating gives CASSRDTRDGYTF.

This chain joins TRBV12-3 or TRBV12-4 and TRBJ1-2; D perhaps matches TRBD1 (6 bases). This CDR3 contains 14 residues. The ends were cut back, 3 bases at V and 8 bases at J, with 16 bases in the middle. The CDR3, as DNA: TGTGCCAGCAGTTTCCACCTACAGGGTAGGGGCTACACCTTC. As protein: CASSFHLQGRGYTF.

This chain uses TRBV7-2 with TRBJ1-2; D gene unclear. The CDR3 loop spans 16 amino acids. CDR1 is SGHTA, CDR2 FQGNSA, per germline. Trimming cost V 1 base and J 0 bases, with 12 bases left between them. CDR3 sequence (DNA): TGTGCCAGCAGCTTAGTTGGGCGGGGAGCTAACTATGGCTACACCTTC. Encoded protein: CASSLVGRGANYGYTF.

The chain uses TRBV7-2 and TRBJ2-7; 7 bases are shared with TRBD1. J was trimmed by 0 bases and V by 5 bases; bases with no gene match: 13. This CDR3 is built from 17 residues. Per the germline V gene, CDR1 is SGHTA and CDR2 is FQGNSA. The DNA for the CDR3 is TGTGCCAGCAGCCCCCCGACAGGGCACCCCTCCTCCTACGAGCAGTACTTC. Translated: CASSPPTGHPSSYEQYF. Drawing the rest from reference TRBV7-2 and TRBJ2-7, the complete variable domain is GAGVSQSPSNKVTEKGKDVELRCDPISGHTALYWYRQSLGQGLEFLIYFQGNSAPDKSGLPSDRFSAERTGGSVSTLTIQRTQQEDSAVYLCASSPPTGHPSSYEQYFGPGTRLTVT.

The V call is TRBV12-3 or TRBV12-4, the J call TRBJ2-3; D not resolved. The CDR3 runs to 14 residues. The V and J ends lost 3 bases and 0 bases respectively, with 7 bases between them. CDR3 nucleotide sequence: TGTGCCAGCAGTTTTATACGGAGCACAGATACGCAGTATTTT. Protein product: CASSFIRSTDTQYF.

The chain links TRBV5-1 to TRBJ2-3; 11 nucleotides line up with TRBD2. This CDR3 has 20 amino acids. V lost 3 bases to trimming and J lost 7 bases; unmatched junction nucleotides: 22. The germline CDR1 and CDR2 sequences are SGHRS and YFSETQ. The CDR3: CASSSTYLRLAGPPPYTQYF. Here the CDR3 DNA reads TGCGCCAGCAGCTCGACATATCTCCGACTAGCGGGGCCTCCCCCATATACGCAGTATTTT.

The rearrangement links TRBV27 to TRBJ1-1, with D possibly matching TRBD1 (5 bases). Trimming took 6 bases from V and 0 from J, leaving 17 bases between them. There are 16 residues in the CDR3. Germline V gene sequence: CDR1 MNHEY, CDR2 SMNVEV (reference sequence). CDR3 in DNA: TGTGCCAGCAGCCGGCCGGTGGCAGGGATGAACACTGAAGCTTTCTTT. Translating gives CASSRPVAGMNTEAFF.

The chain uses TRBV12-3 or TRBV12-4 and TRBJ1-6; D gene ambiguous. The CDR3 is 14 amino acids. V lost 9 bases, J lost 8 bases, and 17 bases lay in between. The CDR3 bases are TGTGCCAGTAGAGTCGGGAGGGTATATTCACCCCTCCACTTT. Amino acids: CASRVGRVYSPLHF.

The CDR3 reads CSAKKNIQYF. In nucleotides, the CDR3 is TGCAGTGCTAAAAAAAACATTCAGTACTTC. This chain connects TRBV20-1 to TRBJ2-4; D gene uncertain. V gave up 4 bases and J gave up 4 bases, with 2 bases separating them. This CDR3 is built from 10 residues. The V gene's germline CDR1 is DFQATT and CDR2 SNEGSKA (reference sequence).

This clonotype was seen more than once but under ten times. This chain uses TRBV4-1 with TRBJ1-5; TRBD1 agrees at 7 bases. Germline V gene sequence: CDR1 MGHRA, CDR2 YSYEKL. V shed 2 bases and J 4 bases; nucleotides not matched to a gene: 2. This CDR3 comprises 14 residues. CDR3 DNA sequence: TGCGCCAGCAGCCAAATACAGGGGAATCAGCCCCAGCATTTT. Amino acid sequence: CASSQIQGNQPQHF.

This clonotype was observed a few times. The V and J genes are TRBV12-3 or TRBV12-4 and TRBJ1-5; D remains ambiguous. The CDR3 loop spans 12 amino acids. V gave up 2 bases and J gave up 5 bases, with 4 bases separating them. The CDR3 loop reads CASSLLDQPQHF. The CDR3 nucleotides are TGTGCCAGCAGTTTATTGGATCAGCCCCAGCATTTT.

This clonotype was counted a few times. The V call is TRBV9, the J call TRBJ2-4; no clear D gene. The J call may be mistaken, given a closer DNA end match to TRBJ2-7. The CDR3 length is 13 residues. In germline, CDR1 is SGDLS, CDR2 YYNGEE. CDR3 sequence: CASSVGFADEQYF. In nucleotides, the CDR3 is TGTGCCAGCAGCGTGGGGTTTGCGGACGAGCAGTACTTC.

Turning to this clonotype: One end of the junction does not line up with germline, which may come from a read error. This sequence joins TRBV27 and TRBJ1-2; D is unclear. The CDR3 extends over 13 amino acids. Looked up from germline, CDR1 is MNHEY and CDR2 is SMNVEV (reference sequence). The CDR3 DNA sequence: TGTGCCAACAGTTTGGCCGGGGATTATGGCTACACCTTC. Translating it yields CANSLAGDYGYTF.